A selection of T cell receptor beta chains follows, all from one sample in a study of OX40 agonist ivuxolimab in advanced cancers. Generated by immunoSEQ multiplex PCR, the TCRdb table keeps only in-frame clones and is missing some. The data contain some 47,000 clones, 75% to 85% of them singletons. Material: CD4+ or CD8+ T cells sorted from blood, obtained in a trial of the OX40 agonist ivuxolimab. These receptor sequences come from an adult with an advanced solid tumor such as melanoma, head and neck, liver or kidney cancer. The CDR3 runs from the conserved cysteine through the conserved F or W. A D gene is named only where the DNA matches it firmly. Clone size is given for some rows only: seen once, a few or many times, or a class if the clone is expanded.

TRBV19	-	TRBJ1-2	-	TGTGCCAGTAGTATGGTCGGCTTCTATGGCTACACCTTC	CASSMVGFYGYTF
TRBV6-5	-	TRBJ2-7	TRBD1	TGTGCCAGCAGTTACGTCAGGGGGCTTAATGAGCAGTACTTC	CASSYVRGLNEQYF
TRBV4-1	-	TRBJ2-3	-	TGCGCCAGCAGCCAACACGGCCTAGCAACAGATACGCAGTATTTT	CASSQHGLATDTQYF
TRBV5-1	few	TRBJ1-1	-	TGCGCCAGCAGCTTGCGAGAAAGCCTAGAAGCTTTCTTT	CASSLRESLEAFF
TRBV5-1	-	TRBJ1-1	-	TGCGCCAGCAGCTCCTCAAATAGGGGTGTTGTGGGCACTGAAGCTTTCTTT	CASSSSNRGVVGTEAFF
TRBV7-2	-	TRBJ2-6	-	TGTGCCAGCAGCTCGGATTCTGGGGCCAACGTCCTGACTTTC	CASSSDSGANVLTF
TRBV6-1	-	TRBJ1-6	-	TGTGCCAGCAGTGAGGGCAGGGTCTACAATTCACCCCTCCACTTT	CASSEGRVYNSPLHF
TRBV5-5	few	TRBJ2-7	-	TGTGCCAGCAGATCCGGGACATCGCTCTACGAGCAGTACTTC	CASRSGTSLYEQYF
TRBV30	-	TRBJ1-2	-	TGTGCCTGGAGTAACATGGAGAGGGGAGGCTACACCTTC	CAWSNMERGGYTF
TRBV28	-	TRBJ1-5	-	TGTGCCAGCAGTTTAGGCAGCCTCAGGGGAGGGAATCAGCCCCAGCATTTT	CASSLGSLRGGNQPQHF
TRBV7-3	-	TRBJ1-3	-	TGTGCCAGCAGCTTCGGGGCTGAGGATAGTACCATATATTTT	CASSFGAEDSTIYF
TRBV2	-	TRBJ1-5	-	TGTGCCAGCAGTGACTCCGGCAGACGCAATCAGCCCCAGCATTTT	CASSDSGRRNQPQHF
TRBV29-1	-	TRBJ2-7	-	TGCAGCGTGGGAGTAGAGAAGGAGCAGTACTTC	CSVGVEKEQYF
TRBV7-3	-	TRBJ2-2	TRBD2	TGTGCCAGCAGCTTAGCGACTAGCGGGAGACCGAACACCGGGGAGCTGTTTTTT	CASSLATSGRPNTGELFF
TRBV29-1	-	TRBJ1-2	-	TGCAGCGGGGGGGACATGCTCTATGGCTACACCTTC	CSGGDMLYGYTF
TRBV2	-	TRBJ2-5	-	TGTGCCAGGGCAGGGTCCCCGAGCCAAGAGACCCAGTACTTC	CARAGSPSQETQYF
TRBV5-6	once	TRBJ1-4	TRBD1	TGTGCCAGCAGCCTGGTAACAGGGGAGGGCGAAAAACTGTTTTTT	CASSLVTGEGEKLFF
TRBV19	few	TRBJ2-1	TRBD2	TGTGCCAGTAGTATAGGGGGAGCGGGAGGTTGGGATGAGCAGTTCTTC	CASSIGGAGGWDEQFF
TRBV5-8	-	TRBJ1-5	-	TGTGCCAGCAGCCCGAGACGAGGTGGGAATCAGCCCCAGCATTTT	CASSPRRGGNQPQHF
TRBV9	-	TRBJ1-3	-	TGTGCCAGCAGCGTAGCTACAGGTGGAAACACCATATATTTT	CASSVATGGNTIYF
TRBV5-1	once	TRBJ2-5	TRBD1	TGCGCCAGCAGCTTACAGGGGAGACGAGAGACCCAGTACTTC	CASSLQGRRETQYF
TRBV2	-	TRBJ1-4	-	TGTGCCAGCACAATAGGACAGAGTAATGAAAAACTGTTTTTT	CASTIGQSNEKLFF
TRBV7-2	-	TRBJ1-4	TRBD1	TGTGCCAGCAGCTTAGACCCAGGGGGGAAACTGTTTTTT	CASSLDPGGKLFF
TRBV5-4	-	TRBJ1-3	TRBD1	TGTGCCAGCAGCCATGTTGGGACAGGCGCGAGAAACACCATATATTTT	CASSHVGTGARNTIYF
TRBV29-1	-	TRBJ1-1	TRBD1	TGCAGCGTTGAAATACAGGGGACTGAAGCTTTCTTT	CSVEIQGTEAFF
TRBV6-6	-	TRBJ1-2	-	TGTGCCAGCAGTTCACAGGGACACTATGGCTACACCTTC	CASSSQGHYGYTF
TRBV30	-	TRBJ2-7	-	TGTGCCTGGAGTCCCCCGGACTCCGGGAGGCAGTACTTC	CAWSPPDSGRQYF
TRBV5-1	once	TRBJ2-2	-	TGCGCCAGCAGCTTGGATAAAGTGGGCGGGGAGCTGTTTTTT	CASSLDKVGGELFF
TRBV18	-	TRBJ2-2	-	TGTGCCAGCTCACCACAAATCTCGGAGGACACCGGGGAGCTGTTTTTT	CASSPQISEDTGELFF